This T cell receptor beta chain was sequenced for a study of blood T cell repertoires in COVID-19. The CDR3 consists of 16 residues. The germline gives CDR1 MDHEN, CDR2 SYDVKM. The ends were cut back, 3 bases at V and 1 base at J, with 10 bases in the middle. Recovered status in Cohort 3 required two negative PCRs, clearance, or symptom resolution. Sequencing was performed with immunoSEQ multiplex PCR; in TCRdb, only in-frame clones are kept and a portion is missing. This sample has some 310,000 clones; under 90% occur once, and the top ten carry over 9%. This chain connects TRBV28 to TRBJ2-6; tentative D call: TRBD1 (5 bases). The sequenced material came from PBMCs or T cells enriched from blood (not recorded which). This receptor was obtained from a woman aged 25 to 39 who had recovered from COVID-19. CDR3 sequence: CASSFPPGSGANVLTF. The DNA for the CDR3 is TGTGCCAGCAGTTTCCCCCCAGGGTCTGGGGCCAACGTCCTGACTTTC.